Shown below are 26 T cell receptor beta chains from a single sample sequenced in a study of CD8 T cells in ankylosing spondylitis. TCRdb processed the 5' RACE reads anew with MiXCR; each CDR3 protein has one entry. The sample has about 510,000 distinct CDR3 sequences; approximately 5.3% are singletons. Study results and caveats: There was a TCR beta motif, made of fewer than 10 highly homologous variants, that appeared characteristic of ankylosing spondylitis blood.

These receptors' targets are unknown. The material sequenced was blood, either unsorted or a sorted T cell fraction (not recorded which). These TCRs come from a male donor with ankylosing spondylitis.

This clonotype was found many times. V and J are TRBV7-3 and TRBJ2-3; D ambiguous. Germline CDR1 is SGHTA and CDR2 is FQGTGA. This CDR3 contains 11 residues. The germline V and J ends were trimmed by 5 bases and 6 bases, with 6 bases remaining between them. CDR3 residues: CASSGGDTQYF. The CDR3 region has the DNA TGTGCCAGCAGCGGCGGTGATACGCAGTATTTT.

The chain employs TRBV20-1 and TRBJ2-7; weak D call: TRBD2 (5 bases). This CDR3 has 11 residues. Trimming took off 7 bases at V and 2 bases at J, with 9 bases between the two ends. Germline V gene sequence: CDR1 DFQATT, CDR2 SNEGSKA (reference sequence). The CDR3 reads CSGGWAYEQYF. The CDR3 bases are TGCAGTGGAGGGTGGGCCTACGAGCAGTACTTC.

This sequence joins TRBV2 and TRBJ2-2; TRBD2 matches at 10 bases. V was clipped by 2 bases and J by 4 bases; unmatched bases: 10. Germline lookup yields CDR1 SNHLY and CDR2 FYNNEI. This CDR3 has 18 amino acids. The CDR3 here is CASSEWLAGVSSTGELFF. CDR3 DNA sequence: TGTGCCAGCAGTGAATGGCTAGCGGGAGTATCGTCCACCGGGGAGCTGTTTTTT.

This clonotype was observed at least ten times. The chain combines TRBV5-1 with TRBJ2-5; D call uncertain. Germline loops: CDR1 SGHRS, CDR2 YFSETQ. There are 13 residues in the CDR3. Trimming stripped 0 bases from V and 5 bases from J, with 8 bases between. In DNA, the CDR3 is TGCGCCAGCAGCTTGGACAGCTTGGAGACCCAGTACTTC. Translated, it gives CASSLDSLETQYF.

The table lists this clonotype with many counts. V gene TRBV6-2 or TRBV6-3 combines with J gene TRBJ2-1; maybe TRBD1 (5 bases). The length of the CDR3 is 14 residues. Trimming removed 6 bases from V and 7 bases from J, with 16 bases in between. Germline loops: CDR1 MNHEY, CDR2 SVGEGT. CDR3 nucleotides: TGTGCCAGCAGCCGAGCTGGGGCCTCGAATGAGCAGTTCTTC. Residues: CASSRAGASNEQFF.

With respect to this clonotype: This may be a read error, as it is one base from a much larger clone. V is TRBV29-1 and J is TRBJ2-1; D is possibly TRBD2 (7 bases). Germline CDR1 is SQVTM and CDR2 is ANQGSEA. This CDR3 has 17 amino acids. The CDR3 coding sequence is TGCAGCGTTGATTTCGGCGAAGTAGAGGGGGACTACACTGAGCAGTTCTTC. Encoded protein: CSVDFGEVEGDYTEQFF.

In this sample, this clonotype turned up many times. This chain connects TRBV5-1 to TRBJ2-2; a possible D gene is TRBD1 (5 bases). The V gene lost 5 bases and the J gene lost 0 bases, with 8 bases spanning the gap. There are 14 residues in the CDR3. From germline, CDR1 is SGHRS and CDR2 YFSETQ. This CDR3 reads CASSETANTGELFF. As DNA, the CDR3 is TGCGCCAGCAGTGAGACAGCGAACACCGGGGAGCTGTTTTTT. Filled out from reference TRBV5-1 and TRBJ2-2, the complete variable domain reads KAGVTQTPRYLIKTRGQQVTLSCSPISGHRSVSWYQQTPGQGLQFLFEYFSETQRNKGNFPGRFSGRQFSNSRSEMNVSTLELGDSALYLCASSETANTGELFFGEGSRLTVL.

This clonotype was recorded at least ten times. CDR3 loop: CASSAQGGTYEQYF. DNA of the CDR3: TGTGCCAGCAGTGCACAGGGTGGGACCTACGAGCAGTACTTC. This rearrangement joins TRBV27 to TRBJ2-7; the D gene is possibly TRBD1 (6 bases). Germline loops: CDR1 MNHEY, CDR2 SMNVEV (reference sequence). This CDR3 is 14 amino acids long. The ends were cut back, 5 bases at V and 2 bases at J, with 13 bases in the middle.

This clonotype was observed at least ten times. The chain has TRBV7-9 and TRBJ1-2; TRBD1 might be the D (6 bases). Germline assignment: CDR1 SEHNR and CDR2 FQNEAQ (reference sequence). V was cut by 6 bases and J by 3 bases, with 17 bases left in between. The CDR3 is made up of 15 amino acids. The CDR3 reads CASRAIGGYDYGYTF. In DNA, the CDR3 is TGTGCCAGCAGGGCCATAGGGGGGTACGACTATGGCTACACCTTC.

This clonotype came up a few times. This chain connects TRBV4-3 to TRBJ2-1; no clear D. Per the germline V gene, CDR1 is LGHNA and CDR2 is YSLEER. CDR3 length: 16 residues. The V end was cut by 5 bases, the J end by 6 bases, with 20 bases between. The CDR3 nucleotides are TGCGCCAGCAGCTTCCACCTGGGAACAGTAATCAATGAGCAGTTCTTC. Translated: CASSFHLGTVINEQFF.

Ten or more counts support this clonotype. The chain uses TRBV4-2 and TRBJ2-3; 7 bases agree with TRBD2. CDR3 length: 17 amino acids. After removal of 4 bases from V and 4 bases from J, the junction contained 14 bases not matched to a gene. The germline V gene has CDR1 LGHNA and CDR2 YNFKEQ. The CDR3 sequence is CASSRSGRSGVSDTQYF. CDR3 nucleotides: TGTGCCAGCAGCCGCTCTGGCCGGAGCGGGGTCTCAGATACGCAGTATTTT.

Concerning this clonotype: A read error may explain this, as a much larger clone is one base away. The gene calls are TRBV4-3 and TRBJ2-3; possibly TRBD2 for D (6 bases). The germline CDR1 and CDR2 sequences are LGHNA and YSLEER. The CDR3 consists of 14 residues. Deletions cut 0 bases from V and 8 bases from J, with 12 bases between. This CDR3 is CASSQDYRGGTQYF. Written as DNA, the CDR3 is TGCGCCAGCAGCCAAGACTATCGGGGAGGTACGCAGTATTTT.

This clonotype was detected ten times or more. The germline gene is not matched at one end of the junction; a read error may be the cause. The chain carries TRBV27 and TRBJ2-5; D is uncertain. CDR1 is MNHEY, CDR2 SMNVEV, per germline (reference sequence). The CDR3 length is 14 residues. The CDR3, as DNA: TGTGCCAGCAGTACCAACAGAATTCAAGAAACCCAGTACTTC. This encodes CASSTNRIQETQYF.

This clonotype was detected ten times or more. The chain combines TRBV5-1 with TRBJ2-7; 8 nucleotides agree with TRBD1. Germline lookup yields CDR1 SGHRS and CDR2 YFSETQ. The CDR3 is 15 amino acids. The V and J ends lost 3 bases and 4 bases, in that order; junction bases with no gene match: 9. CDR3 region: CASSSGPGQDYEQYF. CDR3 DNA sequence: TGCGCCAGCAGCTCGGGACCGGGACAGGATTACGAGCAGTACTTC.

This clonotype was seen repeatedly, ten times or more. The V gene is TRBV7-2, the J gene TRBJ2-3; a possible D gene is TRBD1 (5 bases). V was pared by 7 bases and J by 3 bases, with 14 bases between. Germline V gene data show CDR1 as SGHTA and CDR2 as FQGNSA. The length of the CDR3 is 14 residues. The CDR3 region is CASTLGQGTDTQYF. The CDR3 nucleotides read TGTGCCAGCACCCTGGGGCAGGGAACAGATACGCAGTATTTT.

This clonotype was seen ten or more times. The genes are TRBV6-2 or TRBV6-3 and TRBJ2-2; 9 nucleotides align to TRBD2. Trimming removed 2 bases from V and 4 bases from J; junction bases left unmatched: 5. This CDR3 region has 16 residues. The germline gives CDR1 MNHEY, CDR2 SVGEGT. The CDR3 is CASSYGQLAGTGELFF. The CDR3 bases are TGTGCCAGCAGTTACGGTCAACTAGCGGGCACCGGGGAGCTGTTTTTT.

The chain employs TRBV7-8 and TRBJ2-4; D not resolved. Germline lookup yields CDR1 SGHVS and CDR2 FQNEAQ. V lost 5 bases, J lost 0 bases, and 17 bases lay in between. The CDR3 runs to 17 residues. The chain's CDR3 is CASSPSPGILAKNIQYF. DNA for the CDR3: TGTGCCAGCAGCCCGTCCCCGGGCATCCTAGCCAAAAACATTCAGTACTTC. The full variable domain, in which reference TRBV7-8 and TRBJ2-4 provide the parts outside the CDR3, is GAGVSQSPRYKVAKRGQDVALRCDPISGHVSLFWYQQALGQGPEFLTYFQNEAQLDKSGLPSDRFFAERPEGSVSTLKIQRTQQEDSAVYLCASSPSPGILAKNIQYFGAGTRLSVL.

This clonotype was detected many times. The chain links TRBV5-1 to TRBJ2-6; D unresolved. V was cut by 0 bases and J by 0 bases, with 7 bases left in between. The CDR3 has 16 residues. CDR1 is SGHRS, CDR2 YFSETQ, per germline. The CDR3 reads CASSLGQFSGANVLTF. The CDR3 nucleotides read TGCGCCAGCAGCTTGGGGCAGTTCTCTGGGGCCAACGTCCTGACTTTC.

This clonotype was detected a few times. V gene TRBV7-9 combines with J gene TRBJ2-3; 7 bases map to TRBD2. J lost 5 bases, V lost 2 bases, and 7 bases had no gene match. This CDR3 has 15 residues. CDR1 is SEHNR and CDR2 is FQNEAQ in the germline V gene (reference sequence). CDR3 region: CASSLRAGERDTQYF. CDR3 DNA: TGTGCCAGCAGCTTAAGGGCGGGAGAGCGAGATACGCAGTATTTT. The full variable domain, its missing parts supplied by reference TRBV7-9 and TRBJ2-3, is DTGVSQNPRHKITKRGQNVTFRCDPISEHNRLYWYRQTLGQGPEFLTYFQNEAQLEKSRLLSDRFSAERPKGSFSTLEIQRTEQGDSAMYLCASSLRAGERDTQYFGPGTRLTVL.

This clonotype turned up a few times. The CDR3 loop is CSARGLAAPGDTQYF. CDR3 nucleotide sequence: TGCAGTGCTAGGGGACTAGCGGCCCCGGGTGATACGCAGTATTTT. This chain uses TRBV20-1 with TRBJ2-3; TRBD2 matches 11 bases. This CDR3 region has 15 residues. J gave up 6 bases and V 3 bases, and 8 bases lay outside the gene matches. CDR1 and CDR2 (germline): DFQATT, SNEGSKA (reference sequence).

The sample holds many counts of this clonotype. The chain has TRBV20-1 and TRBJ1-1, with D maybe TRBD1 (6 bases). V gave up 1 base and J gave up 1 base, with 7 bases separating them. Germline CDR1 and CDR2: DFQATT and SNEGSKA (reference sequence). The CDR3 runs to 13 residues. The CDR3 region is CSARAGANTEAFF. The DNA for the CDR3 is TGCAGTGCTAGAGCAGGGGCGAACACTGAAGCTTTCTTT.

This clonotype was detected many times. The CDR3 protein is CAIPGQDSNQPQHF. In nucleotides, the CDR3 is TGTGCCATCCCGGGACAGGATAGCAATCAGCCCCAGCATTTT. J is TRBJ1-5 and V is TRBV10-3; TRBD1 matches 8 bases. The junction had 3 bases not matched to a gene; V was cut back by 8 bases and J by 0 bases. The germline gives CDR1 ENHRY, CDR2 SYGVKD. The CDR3 is made up of 14 amino acids.

The sample holds many counts of this clonotype. This chain uses TRBV10-3 with TRBJ1-2, with TRBD1 as a possible D gene (5 bases). The CDR3 has 13 residues. The V and J ends lost 4 bases and 12 bases respectively, with 18 bases between them. The germline CDR1 and CDR2 sequences are ENHRY and SYGVKD. CDR3 sequence (DNA): TGTGCCATCAGTGCGGGGCGGGACCTAGAAGACACCTTC. Translation: CAISAGRDLEDTF.

In its sample, this clonotype was seen many times. The chain recombines TRBV10-3 with TRBJ2-3, with 9 nucleotides matching TRBD2. CDR1 and CDR2 (germline): ENHRY, SYGVKD. V dropped 4 bases and J dropped 1; count of bases not matched to a gene: 0. The CDR3 has 14 amino acids. The DNA for the CDR3 is TGTGCCATCAGTGCTAGCGGGGGCACAGATACGCAGTATTTT. Residues: CAISASGGTDTQYF.

The sample holds many counts of this clonotype. The chain couples TRBV7-9 to TRBJ2-7; a weak D match, TRBD2 (5 bases). This CDR3 is built from 12 residues. V dropped 2 bases and J dropped 6 bases, with 8 bases sitting between them. The germline gives CDR1 SEHNR, CDR2 FQNEAQ (reference sequence). The CDR3 is CASSLLGSEQYF. In nucleotides, the CDR3 is TGTGCCAGCAGCTTACTAGGGAGCGAGCAGTACTTC.

This clonotype was recorded many times. The chain has TRBV29-1 and TRBJ2-1; 9 bases agree with TRBD2. The V gene end was trimmed by 7 bases and the J gene end by 6 bases; junction bases not matched to a gene: 7. CDR1 SQVTM and CDR2 ANQGSEA come from the germline V gene. The CDR3 runs 13 residues. In nucleotides, the CDR3 is TGCAGCGCCGAGGCGACTAGCGGCAATGAGCAGTTCTTC. This sequence encodes CSAEATSGNEQFF.